Below, 24 T cell receptor beta chains from the same sample are listed, as sequenced in a study of blood T cell repertoires in COVID-19. Assay used: immunoSEQ multiplex PCR; TCRdb lists only in-frame clones, some missing. The table includes a few hundred thousand clones, approximately 92% detected once. Sequenced: PBMCs or T cells enriched from blood (not recorded which). These receptors all stem from a woman aged 25 to 39 who had recovered from COVID-19.

The chain links TRBV20-1 to TRBJ2-1; D is unresolved. Trimming pared 3 bases from V and 5 bases from J, leaving 14 bases between. The length of the CDR3 is 14 residues. The germline V gene encodes CDR1 DFQATT and CDR2 SNEGSKA (reference sequence). CDR3 sequence: CSASSHSTDNEQFF. In DNA, the CDR3 is TGCAGTGCTAGTAGCCATTCAACCGACAATGAGCAGTTCTTC.

The rearrangement links TRBV19 to TRBJ1-1, with a tentative D call TRBD1 (5 bases). The CDR3 sequence is 13 residues long. Germline lookup yields CDR1 LNHDA and CDR2 SQIVND (reference sequence). Trimming removed 4 bases at V and 2 bases at J, with 8 bases between. CDR3: CASSTDRNTEAFF. The CDR3 DNA sequence: TGTGCCAGTAGTACCGACAGAAACACTGAAGCTTTCTTT. Full variable domain (outside the CDR3, taken from reference TRBV19 and TRBJ1-1): DGGITQSPKYLFRKEGQNVTLSCEQNLNHDAMYWYRQDPGQGLRLIYYSQIVNDFQKGDIAEGYSVSREKKESFPLTVTSAQKNPTAFYLCASSTDRNTEAFFGQGTRLTVV.

This rearrangement joins TRBV29-1 to TRBJ2-1, with TRBD2 as a possible D gene (6 bases). This CDR3 has 13 amino acids. Between the trimmed V and J ends, which lost 4 bases and 8 bases, there was a span of 15 bases. The germline CDR1 and CDR2 sequences are SQVTM and ANQGSEA. The CDR3 region is CSVAVGLADEQFF. CDR3 in DNA: TGCAGCGTTGCGGTGGGGTTAGCGGATGAGCAGTTCTTC.

The chain combines TRBV19 with TRBJ2-3, with 8 bases aligning to TRBD2. V lost 6 bases, J lost 3 bases, and 8 bases stayed unmatched. CDR3 length: 15 amino acids. Looked up from germline, CDR1 is LNHDA and CDR2 is SQIVND (reference sequence). CDR3 sequence: CASRPPGLVTDTQYF. CDR3 in DNA: TGTGCCAGTAGACCACCGGGACTAGTAACAGATACGCAGTATTTT.

The chain employs TRBV11-2 and TRBJ1-2; 7 positions agree with TRBD1. The ends lost 6 bases at V and 4 bases at J; junction bases unmatched: 5. The CDR3 sequence is 13 residues long. Germline values: CDR1 SGHAT, CDR2 FQNNGV. CDR3 in amino acids: CASSDRVGYGYTF. The CDR3 bases are TGTGCCAGCAGTGACAGGGTGGGCTATGGCTACACCTTC.

Written as DNA, the CDR3 is TGTGCCAGCAGCTTAGCTTCTTCGGATACGCAGTATTTT. Its translation is CASSLASSDTQYF. The chain is built from TRBV7-8 and TRBJ2-3; D ambiguous. The CDR3 contains 13 residues. V dropped 0 bases and J dropped 6 bases, with 7 bases sitting between them. In germline, CDR1 is SGHVS, CDR2 FQNEAQ. The complete variable domain, with remaining parts taken from reference TRBV7-8 and TRBJ2-3, reads GAGVSQSPRYKVAKRGQDVALRCDPISGHVSLFWYQQALGQGPEFLTYFQNEAQLDKSGLPSDRFFAERPEGSVSTLKIQRTQQEDSAVYLCASSLASSDTQYFGPGTRLTVL.

The chain couples TRBV28 to TRBJ1-5; the D is unclear. The CDR3 consists of 13 residues. The germline V gene encodes CDR1 MDHEN and CDR2 SYDVKM. V lost 7 bases to trimming and J lost 0 bases, with 7 bases between them. This CDR3 is CASNRYSNQPQHF. The CDR3, as DNA: TGTGCCAGCAATCGTTATAGCAATCAGCCCCAGCATTTT.

The gene calls are TRBV7-9 and TRBJ2-3, with D perhaps matching TRBD2 (6 bases). The germline gives CDR1 SEHNR, CDR2 FQNEAQ (reference sequence). The CDR3 has 16 residues. The germline V and J ends were trimmed by 0 bases and 6 bases, with 16 bases remaining between them. The CDR3 here is CASSLAGGARSDTQYF. The CDR3 DNA follows: TGTGCCAGCAGCTTAGCTGGCGGGGCGAGATCGGATACGCAGTATTTT.

This chain links TRBV7-9 with TRBJ1-1, with 7 bases lining up with TRBD1. There are 16 residues in the CDR3. After removal of 4 bases from V and 3 bases from J, the junction contained 11 bases not matched to a gene. Germline V gene data show CDR1 as SEHNR and CDR2 as FQNEAQ (reference sequence). The CDR3 nucleotides read TGTGCCAGCAGCTCCTACAGGGGTTTCAAGGACACTGAAGCTTTCTTT. This gives the protein CASSSYRGFKDTEAFF.

DNA for the CDR3: TGTGCCAGCAGTCCCTTGACAGGGGACGATCAGCCCCAGCATTTT. Translated: CASSPLTGDDQPQHF. The rearrangement links TRBV2 to TRBJ1-5, with 8 nucleotides matching TRBD1. The germline CDR1 and CDR2 sequences are SNHLY and FYNNEI. This CDR3 region has 15 residues. The V segment lost 5 bases and the J segment 5 bases; nucleotides outside the gene matches: 8.

The chain links TRBV6-5 to TRBJ2-1, with 15 positions matching TRBD2. The CDR3 is 14 residues long. Looked up from germline, CDR1 is MNHEY and CDR2 is SVGAGI. V was pared by 6 bases and J by 9 bases, with 3 bases of the junction left unmatched. The CDR3 region has the DNA TGTGCCAGCAGACCGGGACTAGCGGGAGGTGAGCAGTTCTTC. Encoded protein: CASRPGLAGGEQFF.

J is TRBJ1-2 and V is TRBV2; possible D gene TRBD1, 5 bases. The V end lost 10 bases, the J end lost 2 bases, and 17 bases lay between the germline ends. CDR3 length: 14 residues. Germline CDR1 reads SNHLY; CDR2 reads FYNNEI. The CDR3 DNA sequence: TGTGCCACCGAACAAGAGGAGGGGAACTATGGCTACACCTTC. This sequence encodes CATEQEEGNYGYTF.

In DNA, the CDR3 is TGTGCCAGCAGCCACCAAGACAGTGAAGCTTTCTTT. Amino acid sequence: CASSHQDSEAFF. The chain links TRBV11-3 to TRBJ1-1; TRBD1 might be the D (5 bases). Germline CDR1 reads SGHNT; CDR2 reads YENEEA. V was trimmed by 5 bases and J by 7 bases, leaving 11 bases between them. The CDR3 runs 12 residues.

This clone was counted a single time. The gene calls are TRBV19 and TRBJ2-3; 12 bases map to TRBD2. Germline values: CDR1 LNHDA, CDR2 SQIVND (reference sequence). The CDR3 covers 16 residues. J lost 0 bases, V lost 7 bases, and 5 bases had no gene match. CDR3 in amino acids: CASTVGTSGSTDTQYF. The CDR3 coding sequence is TGTGCCAGTACGGTGGGGACTAGCGGGAGCACAGATACGCAGTATTTT.

The J gene is TRBJ2-1, the V gene TRBV30; TRBD1 agrees at 7 bases. CDR3 length equals 14 residues. Germline trimming cut 3 bases from V and 4 bases from J; bases unmatched to any gene: 6. Germline values: CDR1 GTSNPN, CDR2 SVGIG (reference sequence). The DNA of the CDR3 is TGTGCCTGGAGGGGAAAGGGGGCATACAATGAGCAGTTCTTC. This codes for CAWRGKGAYNEQFF.

The chain employs TRBV29-1 and TRBJ2-1; 12 bases fit TRBD2. This CDR3 is 17 amino acids long. Germline lookup yields CDR1 SQVTM and CDR2 ANQGSEA. V trimming: 5 bases; J trimming: 3 bases; junction bases outside the gene matches: 11. For the CDR3, the DNA is TGCAGCGTTAAAGGACTAGCGGGACGGGGCTTCTACAATGAGCAGTTCTTC. It encodes CSVKGLAGRGFYNEQFF.

The table lists this clone with a count of one. The V and J genes are TRBV2 and TRBJ2-5; 9 nucleotides agree with TRBD2. This CDR3 comprises 16 residues. Germline CDR1 SNHLY, CDR2 FYNNEI. J gave up 9 bases and V 6 bases, and 17 bases lay outside the gene matches. The CDR3 nucleotides read TGTGCCAGCAGCCCTCTACCGGGACTAGCAGGGGGGGCCCAGTACTTC. Translation: CASSPLPGLAGGAQYF.

The chain recombines TRBV10-3 with TRBJ1-6, with 9 bases fitting TRBD1. V lost 10 bases, J lost 5 bases, and 6 bases stayed unmatched. CDR1 is ENHRY and CDR2 is SYGVKD in the germline V gene. The CDR3 sequence is 14 residues long. Here the CDR3 DNA reads TGTGCCAGTGGGACAGGGTGGGATAATTCACCCCTCCACTTT. Amino acids: CASGTGWDNSPLHF.

On this clone: Germline is not matched at one junction end, which may reflect a read error. The chain has TRBV24-1 and TRBJ2-1, with 9 nucleotides matching TRBD1. Germline V gives CDR1 KGHDR, CDR2 SFDVKD. CDR3 length: 17 residues. CDR3 DNA sequence: TGTGCCACCAGTGTCCCTCCGGGACAGGGAATCTACGATGAGCAGTTCTTC. This encodes CATSVPPGQGIYDEQFF.

This clone appeared once. The CDR3 coding sequence is TGCAGCGTTGGCCAGGTGAACTCCTACGAGCAGTACTTC. Encoded protein: CSVGQVNSYEQYF. V and J are TRBV29-1 and TRBJ2-7; no clear D gene. The CDR3 extends over 13 amino acids. Germline-derived CDR1 and CDR2 are SQVTM and ANQGSEA. The ends were cut back, 4 bases at V and 0 bases at J, with 10 bases in the middle.

The chain carries TRBV7-8 and TRBJ2-1; D is possibly TRBD2 (6 bases). Trimming removed 5 bases at V and 4 bases at J, with 15 bases between. CDR1 and CDR2 from the germline V gene are SGHVS and FQNEAQ. This CDR3 has 15 amino acids. The CDR3 reads CASSPHVAEYNEQFF. The CDR3 bases are TGTGCCAGCAGCCCTCACGTAGCGGAATACAATGAGCAGTTCTTC.

The rearrangement uses TRBV4-3 and TRBJ2-3; no clear D gene. The CDR3 totals 13 residues. Per the germline V gene, CDR1 is LGHNA and CDR2 is YSLEER. Trimming removed 0 bases at V and 6 bases at J, with 7 bases between. The CDR3 sequence is CASSQDPRDTQYF. In DNA form, the CDR3 reads TGCGCCAGCAGCCAAGATCCCCGGGATACGCAGTATTTT.

This chain uses TRBV11-3 with TRBJ1-3; D not certain. The CDR3 totals 13 residues. Germline CDR1 SGHNT, CDR2 YENEEA. Between the trimmed V and J ends, which lost 5 bases and 1 base, there was a span of 6 bases. The DNA of the CDR3 is TGTGCCAGCAGCCGCCTATCTGGAAACACCATATATTTT. It is translated as CASSRLSGNTIYF.

The count of this clone is one. The chain employs TRBV7-8 and TRBJ2-7; 14 nucleotides line up with TRBD2. V gave up 2 bases and J gave up 11 bases; unmatched junction bases: 5. CDR1 is SGHVS and CDR2 is FQNEAQ in the germline V gene. This CDR3 spans 14 amino acids. CDR3 DNA sequence: TGTGCCAGCAGCTTACTCGGGACTAGCGGGGGCAAGTACTTC. Translating it yields CASSLLGTSGGKYF.